Included here is one T cell receptor (beta chain) sequence, with context. Its cognate antigen is unknown. HTBI primers from iRepertoire and Arm-PCR of CDR3 regions yielded the TCR beta libraries. TCRdb passed the multiplex PCR reads through MiXCR, listing each CDR3 protein once. This sample has some 330,000 distinct CDR3 sequences, with roughly 20% found just once. The sample belongs to a study of regulatory T cells in long-lasting Graves disease. Time point defined: persistent/refractory GD, antithyroid drugs over 5 years with positive TRAb. PBMC-extracted RNA yielded the TCR library. V dropped 5 bases and J dropped 5; count of bases not matched to a gene: 7. From germline, CDR1 is PRHDT and CDR2 FYEKMQ (reference sequence). The CDR3 extends over 16 amino acids. Study-level results: Persistent disease exhibited a predilection for TRBV28, TRBJ1-2 and TRBJ2-5.

V usage is TRBV13 and J usage is TRBJ2-3, with 13 bases matching TRBD2. Sequenced here: peripheral blood mononuclear cells (PBMCs), sampled when the disease was refractory, from a patient treated with antithyroid drugs. This TCR was recovered from a woman between 40 and 50 years old with Graves disease. The CDR3 loop is CASSRTSGSEGDTQYF. DNA for the CDR3: TGTGCCAGCAGCCGGACTAGCGGGAGTGAGGGAGATACGCAGTATTTT.